This section outlines one TCR beta chain sequence together with its context. Its antigen is currently unknown. CDR3 length: 11 residues. Germline V gene sequence: CDR1 ENHRY, CDR2 SYGVKD. V lost 3 bases and J lost 8, with 7 bases in between. The data were taken from a study of T cell responses to AZD1222 COVID-19 vaccine. Clones were sequenced by immunoSEQ multiplex PCR, and TCRdb holds only the in-frame ones, with some missing. The table records fewer than 180,000 clones, more than 85% of them present only once. Study-wide results and caveats: Only after the peak T cell response were repertoires sampled. At 160-218 and 743-854, vaccine-associated CD4 TCRs were dominant, and they spanned spike. Spike-specific TCR breadth and depth were elevated following two AZD1222 doses. Mostly white British, mostly female donors; authors suggested clonal diversity may be underestimated.

This sequence originates from an adult who received the AZD1222 COVID-19 vaccine. The sequencing here drew on peripheral blood, taken 28 days after the second AZD1222 dose. The rearrangement links TRBV10-3 to TRBJ1-2; D is perhaps TRBD1 (5 bases). The DNA for the CDR3 is TGTGCCATCAGTGACAGGGACGGCTACACCTTC. Amino acids: CAISDRDGYTF.